This T cell receptor (beta chain) originates from a study of cytotoxic CD8 clonotypes in ibrutinib-treated CLL. This CDR3 region has 12 residues. Germline CDR1 LNHDA, CDR2 SQIVND (reference sequence). With V trimmed by 5 bases and J by 7 bases, 4 bases remained unmatched. This clone was detected only a few times. Assay: immunoSEQ multiplex PCR; the TCRdb copy retains only in-frame clones and omits some. In the table there are over 130,000 clones, 65% to 85% of which are singletons. The starting material was PBMCs, obtained after 36 months of ibrutinib treatment. V gene TRBV19 combines with J gene TRBJ1-1, with 7 bases that match TRBD1. The origin of this receptor is a human donor with chronic lymphocytic leukemia. The CDR3 here is CASSPRDSEAFF. The CDR3 nucleotides read TGTGCCAGTAGTCCCAGGGACAGTGAAGCTTTCTTT. Combining the CDR3 with reference TRBV19 and TRBJ1-1 gives the whole variable domain DGGITQSPKYLFRKEGQNVTLSCEQNLNHDAMYWYRQDPGQGLRLIYYSQIVNDFQKGDIAEGYSVSREKKESFPLTVTSAQKNPTAFYLCASSPRDSEAFFGQGTRLTVV.